This T cell receptor (beta chain) was captured by sequencing in a study of blood T cell repertoires in COVID-19. Trimming took 3 bases from V and 1 from J, leaving 9 bases between them. Germline V gives CDR1 MDHEN, CDR2 SYDVKM. The CDR3 totals 14 residues. The method was immunoSEQ multiplex PCR; TCRdb's version includes in-frame clones alone and lacks a portion of them. The sample lists some 190,000 clones, approximately 83% seen once, with about 3.3% in the top ten. The TCR comes from a man in his 60s with acute or convalescent COVID-19. The sample comprised peripheral blood. The chain has TRBV28 and TRBJ2-5; D gene ambiguous. For the CDR3, the DNA is TGTGCCAGCAGTTTGGAGTGGCTCCAAGAGACCCAGTACTTC. Amino acids: CASSLEWLQETQYF.